This T cell receptor beta chain came from a study of OX40 agonist ivuxolimab in advanced cancers. Overall study context: The treatment was a fully human IgG2 OX40 agonist, ivuxolimab.

Sequencing was performed with immunoSEQ multiplex PCR; in TCRdb, only in-frame clones are kept and a portion is missing. The profile shows 60,000 to 75,000 clones, around 87% of them singletons. The germline V and J ends were trimmed by 0 bases and 5 bases, with 10 bases remaining between them. The CDR3 loop spans 14 amino acids. Germline CDR1 and CDR2: MNHEY and SVGAGI. Study-wide results and caveats: Also present in some nonresponders was a low level of normalized T-cell clonal expansion.

About this clone itself: Its antigen is unidentified.

The receptor was isolated from an adult with an advanced solid tumor such as melanoma, head and neck, liver or kidney cancer. The V and J genes are TRBV6-5 and TRBJ1-1; D may be TRBD1 (6 bases). The material was CD4+ or CD8+ T cells sorted from blood, obtained in a trial of the OX40 agonist ivuxolimab. The CDR3 nucleotides read TGTGCCAGCAGTTACTCGGGGGGGCGGACTGAAGCTTTCTTT. It is translated as CASSYSGGRTEAFF.